In this sample, the clone carrying this T cell receptor (beta chain) turned up many times. What it recognizes is unknown. Profiled with immunoSEQ multiplex PCR; TCRdb holds only in-frame clones, not every one. The sample was found to contain around 34,000 clones, and every one recurs. The data are from a study of T cells after posttransplantation cyclophosphamide. On the day of bone marrow donation, the related graft donor provided peripheral blood. Germline CDR1 is MNHNS and CDR2 is SASEGT. The CDR3 is 12 amino acids. Trimming shortened V by 4 bases and J by 4 bases, and 7 bases separated the two germline ends. Study-wide results and caveats: Later post-transplant blood repertoires were often dominated by donor CD8+ memory clones. Blood and skin or GI T cell repertoires showed limited TRB overlap.

The TCR comes from a woman in her forties or fifties in good health and a related stem cell transplant donor. This sequence joins TRBV6-1 and TRBJ1-2, with a possible D match to TRBD1 (5 bases). The specimen was PBMCs. CDR3 sequence reads: CASSGQFYGYTF. CDR3 bases: TGTGCCAGCAGTGGACAGTTCTATGGCTACACCTTC.